The 27 T cell receptor beta chains listed next were all sequenced from one sample in a study of OX40 agonist ivuxolimab in advanced cancers. Sequencing was performed with immunoSEQ multiplex PCR; in TCRdb, only in-frame clones are kept and a portion is missing. The sample includes tens of thousands of clones, 75% to 90% seen only once; the top ten take roughly 6%. This material consisted of CD4+ or CD8+ T cells sorted from blood, taken in a trial of the OX40 agonist ivuxolimab. Receptors were obtained from an adult with an advanced solid tumor such as melanoma, head and neck, liver or kidney cancer.

V and J are TRBV6-6 and TRBJ2-5; 10 bases map to TRBD2. This CDR3 is 15 amino acids long. J gave up 10 bases and V 1 base, and 9 bases lay outside the gene matches. Germline V gene data show CDR1 as MNHNY and CDR2 as SVGAGI (reference sequence). In DNA, the CDR3 is TGTGCCAGCAGTTACTTCGGCGGGACTAGCGAGGACCAGTACTTC. Amino acid sequence: CASSYFGGTSEDQYF.

The rearrangement links TRBV6-1 to TRBJ2-7, with 11 bases identical to TRBD1. The CDR3 has 13 amino acids. Germline loops: CDR1 MNHNS, CDR2 SASEGT. The V gene end was trimmed by 11 bases and the J gene end by 2 bases; junction bases not matched to a gene: 5. The CDR3 spells CAGGQGAPYEQYF. The CDR3 DNA sequence: TGTGCCGGCGGACAGGGGGCCCCCTACGAGCAGTACTTC.

The V call is TRBV4-3, the J call TRBJ2-1; possibly TRBD1 for D (6 bases). Germline CDR1 LGHNA, CDR2 YSLEER. Trimming removed 0 bases at V and 5 bases at J, with 14 bases between. The CDR3 sequence is 16 residues long. CDR3 coding DNA: TGCGCCAGCAGCCAAGATCGGCAGGGGCCTAACAATGAGCAGTTCTTC. It codes for CASSQDRQGPNNEQFF.

V is TRBV19 and J is TRBJ1-2, with D perhaps matching TRBD1 (5 bases). From germline, CDR1 is LNHDA and CDR2 SQIVND (reference sequence). The CDR3 has 16 amino acids. The germline V and J ends were trimmed by 6 bases and 6 bases, with 23 bases remaining between them. CDR3 coding DNA: TGTGCCAGTAGCGGCGGGGTGGGCAGCGAGGGACATGGCTACACCTTC. This codes for CASSGGVGSEGHGYTF.

This clone has just one count. The chain combines TRBV7-9 with TRBJ2-1; either TRBD1 or TRBD2 may fit D (5 bases each). The CDR3 length is 16 residues. Trimming removed 0 bases from V and 0 bases from J, with 9 bases in between. CDR1 is SEHNR and CDR2 is FQNEAQ in the germline V gene (reference sequence). The CDR3 DNA reads as TGTGCCAGCAGCTTAGCGGGGGAGAGCTCCTACAATGAGCAGTTCTTC. It specifies CASSLAGESSYNEQFF.

V is TRBV28 and J is TRBJ2-7, with 11 nucleotides matching TRBD2. Germline V gives CDR1 MDHEN, CDR2 SYDVKM. The CDR3 contains 15 residues. Losses at the gene ends were 3 bases for V and 4 bases for J; bases not matched to a gene: 5. The DNA for the CDR3 is TGTGCCAGCAGTTTTCGGGGACTAGCGGTTTACGAGCAGTACTTC. It specifies CASSFRGLAVYEQYF.

The sample holds a few counts of this clone. The chain uses TRBV7-9 and TRBJ2-7, with D possibly TRBD1 on 5 matching bases. The CDR3 is made up of 13 amino acids. The V gene lost 5 bases and the J gene lost 3 bases, with 11 bases spanning the gap. Germline loops: CDR1 SEHNR, CDR2 FQNEAQ (reference sequence). CDR3 loop: CASSQTESYEQYF. CDR3 DNA sequence: TGTGCCAGCAGCCAGACAGAGAGCTACGAGCAGTACTTC.

The rearrangement links TRBV27 to TRBJ2-2; 15 bases line up with TRBD2. This CDR3 region has 15 residues. Losses at the gene ends were 8 bases for V and 7 bases for J; bases not matched to a gene: 5. In germline, CDR1 is MNHEY, CDR2 SMNVEV (reference sequence). The CDR3 loop is CASGRTSGRVGELFF. The CDR3 DNA reads as TGTGCCAGCGGCCGGACTAGCGGGAGGGTCGGGGAGCTGTTTTTT.

CDR3 residues: CASSYWGGPPTEAFF. CDR3 bases: TGTGCCAGCAGTTACTGGGGGGGACCGCCGACTGAAGCTTTCTTT. The rearrangement joins TRBV6-5 to TRBJ1-1; TRBD1 is a possible D gene (5 bases). The CDR3 totals 15 residues. Germline V gene data show CDR1 as MNHEY and CDR2 as SVGAGI. V lost 1 base and J 5 bases, leaving 14 bases between the germline ends.

V usage is TRBV27 and J usage is TRBJ1-5; no firm D call. V was clipped by 0 bases and J by 0 bases, with 9 bases between them. The V gene's germline CDR1 is MNHEY and CDR2 SMNVEV (reference sequence). This CDR3 contains 16 residues. CDR3 coding DNA: TGTGCCAGCAGTTTATCGCCACCTTATAGCAATCAGCCCCAGCATTTT. It translates to CASSLSPPYSNQPQHF.

The CDR3 DNA reads as TGTGCCAGCAGCTTCGGACCCATCTACAATGAGCAGTTCTTC. Residues: CASSFGPIYNEQFF. The rearrangement links TRBV5-6 to TRBJ2-1, with D unclear. The ends were cut back, 2 bases at V and 3 bases at J, with 9 bases in the middle. There are 14 residues in the CDR3. Germline V gene data show CDR1 as SGHDT and CDR2 as YYEEEE.

This clone was seen a single time. The V call is TRBV5-5, the J call TRBJ2-1; 8 bases are shared with TRBD1. Germline CDR1 reads SGHKS; CDR2 reads YYEKEE (reference sequence). The CDR3 loop spans 17 amino acids. After removal of 3 bases from V and 8 bases from J, the junction contained 16 bases not matched to a gene. This CDR3 is CASSWFQGANIVDEQFF. For the CDR3, the DNA is TGTGCCAGCAGCTGGTTCCAGGGGGCGAATATAGTCGATGAGCAGTTCTTC.

The chain joins TRBV7-9 to TRBJ2-5; TRBD1 matches at 9 bases. This CDR3 comprises 14 residues. Germline V CDR1 and CDR2: SEHNR, FQNEAQ (reference sequence). Trimming cost V 4 bases and J 5 bases; bases outside gene matches: 5. The CDR3 sequence is CASSWDREFETQYF. The CDR3 nucleotides read TGTGCCAGCAGCTGGGACAGGGAATTTGAGACCCAGTACTTC.

The CDR3 region has the DNA TGTGCCAGCAGCGTAACAGGGGTGAACACTGAAGCTTTCTTT. The encoded protein is CASSVTGVNTEAFF. The V call is TRBV9, the J call TRBJ1-1, with 7 bases lining up with TRBD1. With 1 base clipped from V and 0 bases from J, the junction kept 0 bases outside the gene matches. Germline V gene data show CDR1 as SGDLS and CDR2 as YYNGEE. The CDR3 has 14 residues.

The V gene is TRBV10-3, the J gene TRBJ2-7, with 10 bases aligning to TRBD2. The V gene end was trimmed by 5 bases and the J gene end by 0 bases; junction bases not matched to a gene: 4. In germline, CDR1 is ENHRY, CDR2 SYGVKD. This CDR3 has 15 amino acids. The chain's CDR3 is CAISKTSGASYEQYF. The CDR3 region has the DNA TGTGCCATCAGTAAAACTAGCGGGGCCTCCTACGAGCAGTACTTC.

The chain uses TRBV27 and TRBJ2-5; tentative D call: TRBD1 (6 bases). The CDR3 runs 13 residues. The V end was cut by 5 bases, the J end by 4 bases, with 11 bases between. Germline CDR1 is MNHEY and CDR2 is SMNVEV (reference sequence). This chain's CDR3 is CASSKQGAETQYF. The CDR3 DNA follows: TGTGCCAGCAGTAAACAGGGAGCAGAGACCCAGTACTTC.

The chain employs TRBV6-4 and TRBJ2-1; 13 bases fit TRBD2. The V segment lost 8 bases and the J segment 6 bases; nucleotides outside the gene matches: 10. The CDR3 length is 16 residues. Germline V gene sequence: CDR1 MRHNA, CDR2 SNTAGT. This CDR3 reads CASARTSGSLSNEQFF. The CDR3 bases are TGTGCCAGCGCGAGGACTAGCGGGAGTCTTTCCAATGAGCAGTTCTTC.

The V call is TRBV2, the J call TRBJ1-2, with TRBD1 as a possible D gene (6 bases). The CDR3 has 14 residues. Germline CDR1 and CDR2: SNHLY and FYNNEI. With 0 bases removed from V and 4 bases from J, the gap between germline ends came to 9 bases. DNA of the CDR3: TGTGCCAGCAGTGAAGCACAGGGCCGCTATGGCTACACCTTC. Its translation is CASSEAQGRYGYTF.

The gene calls are TRBV5-1 and TRBJ1-4, with TRBD1 as a possible D gene (5 bases). This CDR3 is 17 amino acids long. The ends were cut back, 0 bases at V and 3 bases at J, with 15 bases in the middle. Germline CDR1 is SGHRS and CDR2 is YFSETQ. CDR3 DNA sequence: TGCGCCAGCAGCTTGGGGGGAGGGACCCGTGCTAATGAAAAACTGTTTTTT. Translation: CASSLGGGTRANEKLFF.

This clone was detected only once. The CDR3 DNA follows: TGTGCCAGCAGTGAAATCGAGGAGAGGGACTATGGCTACACCTTC. Protein: CASSEIEERDYGYTF. J is TRBJ1-2 and V is TRBV2, with unresolved D. In germline, CDR1 is SNHLY, CDR2 FYNNEI. This CDR3 is built from 15 residues. V was trimmed by 2 bases and J by 3 bases, leaving 13 bases between them.

This clone was recorded once. The rearrangement uses TRBV7-9 and TRBJ2-1; the D call may be TRBD1 or TRBD2 (5 bases each). Germline loops: CDR1 SEHNR, CDR2 FQNEAQ (reference sequence). With 1 base removed from V and 6 bases from J, the gap between germline ends came to 10 bases. The CDR3 has 14 amino acids. The CDR3 sequence: CASSLGRGANEQFF. CDR3 coding DNA: TGTGCCAGCAGCTTAGGTAGAGGGGCCAATGAGCAGTTCTTC.

The V gene is TRBV5-4, the J gene TRBJ2-1, with 10 bases fitting TRBD2. This CDR3 is 15 amino acids long. The germline V gene encodes CDR1 SGHNT and CDR2 YYREEE (reference sequence). Losses at the gene ends were 3 bases for V and 5 bases for J; bases not matched to a gene: 5. CDR3 DNA sequence: TGTGCCAGCAGCTCAGGACTAGCGGTGAACAATGAGCAGTTCTTC. This encodes CASSSGLAVNNEQFF.

This clone has just one count. V usage is TRBV28 and J usage is TRBJ1-1; 9 nucleotides line up with TRBD1. J gave up 6 bases and V 5 bases, and 7 bases lay outside the gene matches. This CDR3 has 14 amino acids. Germline V gene data show CDR1 as MDHEN and CDR2 as SYDVKM. The CDR3 DNA follows: TGTGCCAGCAGTAACAGGGGGCGCTTGCCTGAAGCTTTCTTT. It codes for CASSNRGRLPEAFF.

CDR3 nucleotide sequence: TGTGCCAGCAGCCTCTGGGACAACATGAACACTGAAGCTTTCTTT. This translates into CASSLWDNMNTEAFF. This rearrangement joins TRBV9 to TRBJ1-1; D might be TRBD1 (6 bases). The ends were cut back, 4 bases at V and 0 bases at J, with 13 bases in the middle. This CDR3 has 15 residues. Germline lookup yields CDR1 SGDLS and CDR2 YYNGEE.

The chain carries TRBV2 and TRBJ1-1; 9 bases are shared with TRBD1. Germline V gives CDR1 SNHLY, CDR2 FYNNEI. The CDR3 consists of 14 residues. Trimming at V came to 6 bases and at J to 1 base, leaving 3 bases not matched to a gene. The CDR3 sequence is CASRDRGKNTEAFF. As DNA, the CDR3 is TGTGCCAGCAGGGACAGGGGTAAGAACACTGAAGCTTTCTTT.

Concerning this clone: The sample contains more than one DNA sequence encoding this CDR3. The CDR3 protein is CASSSGTYEQYF. The CDR3 DNA is TGTGCCAGTTCAAGCGGAACCTACGAGCAGTACTTC. The chain uses TRBV19 and TRBJ2-7, with D maybe TRBD2 (5 bases). The CDR3 runs to 12 residues. CDR1 LNHDA and CDR2 SQIVND come from the germline V gene (reference sequence). Trimming cost V 8 bases and J 2 bases, with 10 bases left between them.

The rearrangement joins TRBV4-1 to TRBJ1-2, with 9 bases identical to TRBD1. The germline CDR1 and CDR2 sequences are MGHRA and YSYEKL. J gave up 8 bases and V 2 bases, and 9 bases lay outside the gene matches. The CDR3 runs 15 residues. CDR3 coding DNA: TGCGCCAGCAGCCAACTACCGGGACAGGGTTACGGCTACACCTTC. It is translated as CASSQLPGQGYGYTF.